Listed below are T cell receptor beta chains from one sample, sequenced in a study of T cell responses to AZD1222 COVID-19 vaccine. Measured with immunoSEQ multiplex PCR; TCRdb has only the in-frame clones, and not every one. The repertoire includes 140,000 to 150,000 clones, over 90% of them detected once, and 4.5% to 5.5% sits in the top ten. The specimen was peripheral blood, collected on day 0 of AZD1222 vaccination. These receptors were taken from an adult in good health. Each CDR3 is given with its conserved first and last residue. The D gene is left open where the match is weak. Size tells how often a clone was seen (once, few, many) or the class of an expanded clone, and some rows leave it out.

d_call: .; v_call: TRBV4-2; clone_size: .; j_call: TRBJ2-5; cdr3_aa: CASSQSAGEQETQYF; cdr3_nt: TGTGCCAGCAGCCAATCTGCAGGGGAACAAGAGACCCAGTACTTC
d_call: .; v_call: TRBV6-2/TRBV6-3; clone_size: .; j_call: TRBJ1-5; cdr3_aa: CASSRTDSNQPQHF; cdr3_nt: TGTGCCAGCAGTAGGACGGATAGCAATCAGCCCCAGCATTTT
d_call: .; v_call: TRBV19; clone_size: .; j_call: TRBJ1-2; cdr3_aa: CASSPIGLPAYGYTF; cdr3_nt: TGTGCCAGTAGTCCTATTGGGCTGCCCGCCTATGGCTACACCTTC
d_call: TRBD1; v_call: TRBV9; clone_size: once; j_call: TRBJ2-1; cdr3_aa: CASSGQGVSYNEQFF; cdr3_nt: TGTGCCAGCAGCGGACAGGGGGTGTCCTACAATGAGCAGTTCTTC
d_call: .; v_call: TRBV10-1; clone_size: .; j_call: TRBJ1-1; cdr3_aa: CASSEAGGTEAFF; cdr3_nt: TGCGCCAGCAGTGAGGCAGGTGGCACTGAAGCTTTCTTT
d_call: TRBD2; v_call: TRBV7-9; clone_size: .; j_call: TRBJ2-7; cdr3_aa: CASSLAGLAGGQYF; cdr3_nt: TGTGCCAGCAGCTTAGCGGGACTAGCGGGAGGACAGTACTTC
d_call: .; v_call: TRBV3-1/TRBV3-2; clone_size: .; j_call: TRBJ1-4; cdr3_aa: CASSLEPGGEKLFF; cdr3_nt: TGTGCCAGCAGCCTCGAACCAGGTGGGGAAAAACTGTTTTTT
d_call: .; v_call: TRBV29-1; clone_size: .; j_call: TRBJ1-2; cdr3_aa: CSAEGGERGYGYTF; cdr3_nt: TGCAGCGCTGAGGGGGGAGAAAGAGGTTATGGCTACACCTTC
d_call: TRBD1; v_call: TRBV9; clone_size: .; j_call: TRBJ2-3; cdr3_aa: CASSDPPGTGGRDTQYF; cdr3_nt: TGTGCCAGCAGCGATCCCCCCGGGACAGGGGGCAGAGATACGCAGTATTTT
d_call: .; v_call: TRBV21-1; clone_size: .; j_call: TRBJ2-3; cdr3_aa: CASSNRQAPADTQYF; cdr3_nt: TGTGCCAGCAGCAATCGACAGGCTCCCGCAGATACGCAGTATTTT
d_call: .; v_call: TRBV27; clone_size: .; j_call: TRBJ1-1; cdr3_aa: CASSYRTDEEAFF; cdr3_nt: TGTGCCAGCAGTTACAGGACAGATGAAGAAGCTTTCTTT
d_call: .; v_call: TRBV24-1; clone_size: .; j_call: TRBJ2-1; cdr3_aa: CATSVGDPSADNEQFF; cdr3_nt: TGTGCCACCAGTGTGGGGGACCCCTCCGCCGACAATGAGCAGTTCTTC
d_call: TRBD1; v_call: TRBV19; clone_size: .; j_call: TRBJ1-2; cdr3_aa: CASSTIRGPSRGRGYTF; cdr3_nt: TGTGCCAGTAGTACTATCCGTGGGCCCAGCAGGGGGAGAGGCTACACCTTC
d_call: .; v_call: TRBV7-9; clone_size: .; j_call: TRBJ2-1; cdr3_aa: CASSLRGGERSYNEQFF; cdr3_nt: TGTGCCAGCAGCTTAAGAGGGGGAGAGAGGTCCTACAATGAGCAGTTCTTC
d_call: .; v_call: TRBV5-1; clone_size: .; j_call: TRBJ1-6; cdr3_aa: CASSAGETGTNLHF; cdr3_nt: TGCGCCAGCAGCGCCGGAGAAACAGGCACTAACCTCCACTTT
d_call: TRBD1; v_call: TRBV5-1; clone_size: .; j_call: TRBJ1-2; cdr3_aa: CASSLPSGQFTHGYTF; cdr3_nt: TGCGCCAGCAGCTTGCCGTCGGGACAGTTTACTCATGGCTACACCTTC
d_call: TRBD2; v_call: TRBV2; clone_size: .; j_call: TRBJ2-1; cdr3_aa: CASRRLAGSYNEQFF; cdr3_nt: TGTGCCAGCAGAAGACTAGCGGGCTCCTACAATGAGCAGTTCTTC
d_call: TRBD1; v_call: TRBV7-9; clone_size: .; j_call: TRBJ2-5; cdr3_aa: CASSPRQGQETQYF; cdr3_nt: TGTGCCAGCAGCCCCAGACAGGGTCAAGAGACCCAGTACTTC
d_call: .; v_call: TRBV6-2/TRBV6-3; clone_size: .; j_call: TRBJ1-2; cdr3_aa: CASSYKTHYGYTF; cdr3_nt: TGTGCCAGCAGTTATAAGACACACTATGGCTACACCTTC
d_call: .; v_call: TRBV12-3/TRBV12-4; clone_size: .; j_call: TRBJ1-5; cdr3_aa: CASSLDSNQPQHF; cdr3_nt: TGTGCCAGCAGTTTAGATAGCAATCAGCCCCAGCATTTT
d_call: .; v_call: TRBV19; clone_size: .; j_call: TRBJ1-2; cdr3_aa: CASSPSDTIAYGYTF; cdr3_nt: TGTGCCAGTAGTCCTTCGGACACTATCGCTTATGGCTACACCTTC
d_call: TRBD2; v_call: TRBV3-1/TRBV3-2; clone_size: .; j_call: TRBJ2-7; cdr3_aa: CASSQDFSGSYEQYF; cdr3_nt: TGTGCCAGCAGCCAAGATTTTAGCGGGAGCTACGAGCAGTACTTC
d_call: TRBD1; v_call: TRBV2; clone_size: .; j_call: TRBJ1-6; cdr3_aa: CASKEWGQVNSPLHF; cdr3_nt: TGTGCCAGCAAGGAGTGGGGACAGGTGAATTCACCCCTCCACTTT
d_call: .; v_call: TRBV10-3; clone_size: .; j_call: TRBJ1-6; cdr3_aa: CAISVMTAGNSPLHF; cdr3_nt: TGTGCCATCAGTGTCATGACAGCGGGAAATTCACCCCTCCACTTT
d_call: .; v_call: TRBV12-3/TRBV12-4; clone_size: .; j_call: TRBJ2-5; cdr3_aa: CASSFSHLETQYF; cdr3_nt: TGTGCCAGCAGTTTTAGTCATTTAGAGACCCAGTACTTC
d_call: TRBD1; v_call: TRBV5-1; clone_size: .; j_call: TRBJ2-5; cdr3_aa: CASSLIPGQGEETQYF; cdr3_nt: TGCGCCAGCAGCTTGATCCCGGGACAGGGGGAAGAGACCCAGTACTTC
d_call: .; v_call: TRBV30; clone_size: .; j_call: TRBJ1-1; cdr3_aa: CAWKKTEMNTEAFF; cdr3_nt: TGTGCCTGGAAAAAGACAGAGATGAACACTGAAGCTTTCTTT
d_call: TRBD2; v_call: TRBV7-3; clone_size: .; j_call: TRBJ2-7; cdr3_aa: CASSPSSGSYEQYF; cdr3_nt: TGTGCCAGCAGCCCGTCTAGCGGGAGCTACGAGCAGTACTTC
d_call: .; v_call: TRBV24-1; clone_size: .; j_call: TRBJ2-1; cdr3_aa: CATSDHLRGVGQFF; cdr3_nt: TGTGCCACCAGTGATCATCTTAGGGGTGTTGGGCAGTTCTTC
d_call: TRBD1; v_call: TRBV6-1; clone_size: once; j_call: TRBJ1-3; cdr3_aa: CASSENRGLSGNTIYF; cdr3_nt: TGTGCCAGCAGTGAAAACAGGGGGCTGTCTGGAAACACCATATATTTT
d_call: .; v_call: TRBV14; clone_size: .; j_call: TRBJ1-2; cdr3_aa: CASSLGGLANYGYTF; cdr3_nt: TGTGCCAGCAGCCTCGGGGGACTAGCTAACTATGGCTACACCTTC
d_call: TRBD1; v_call: TRBV18; clone_size: .; j_call: TRBJ1-1; cdr3_aa: CASSRGTAPNTEAFF; cdr3_nt: TGTGCCAGCTCACGCGGGACAGCCCCAAACACTGAAGCTTTCTTT
d_call: TRBD2; v_call: TRBV30; clone_size: once; j_call: TRBJ2-1; cdr3_aa: CAWNRGLGLAGGPVGNEQFF; cdr3_nt: TGTGCCTGGAATCGCGGTCTTGGACTAGCGGGAGGGCCAGTGGGGAATGAGCAGTTCTTC
d_call: .; v_call: TRBV6-5; clone_size: .; j_call: TRBJ1-1; cdr3_aa: CASLHRENTEAFF; cdr3_nt: TGTGCCAGCTTGCACAGGGAGAACACTGAAGCTTTCTTT
d_call: .; v_call: TRBV2; clone_size: once; j_call: TRBJ1-4; cdr3_aa: CASSEKKGSNEKLFF; cdr3_nt: TGTGCCAGCAGTGAAAAGAAGGGGTCTAATGAAAAACTGTTTTTT
d_call: .; v_call: TRBV10-3; clone_size: .; j_call: TRBJ1-4; cdr3_aa: CAISESKESTNEKLFF; cdr3_nt: TGTGCCATCAGTGAGTCGAAGGAATCAACTAATGAAAAACTGTTTTTT
d_call: .; v_call: TRBV28; clone_size: .; j_call: TRBJ2-1; cdr3_aa: CASSFTGSNEQFF; cdr3_nt: TGTGCCAGCAGTTTTACAGGGAGCAATGAGCAGTTCTTC
d_call: .; v_call: TRBV5-6; clone_size: .; j_call: TRBJ1-1; cdr3_aa: CASSRLRSEAFF; cdr3_nt: TGTGCCAGCAGCCGACTAAGGTCCGAAGCTTTCTTT
d_call: TRBD1; v_call: TRBV9; clone_size: .; j_call: TRBJ2-7; cdr3_aa: CASSVDPRRQGADEQYF; cdr3_nt: TGTGCCAGCAGCGTAGACCCCCGTCGGCAGGGGGCCGACGAGCAGTACTTC
d_call: .; v_call: TRBV29-1; clone_size: .; j_call: TRBJ1-2; cdr3_aa: CSALGHPANYGYTF; cdr3_nt: TGCAGCGCCCTCGGACATCCCGCAAACTATGGCTACACCTTC
d_call: .; v_call: TRBV5-1; clone_size: .; j_call: TRBJ1-2; cdr3_aa: CASSEQGFNYGYTF; cdr3_nt: TGCGCCAGCAGCGAACAGGGTTTTAACTATGGCTACACCTTC
d_call: TRBD1; v_call: TRBV10-3; clone_size: .; j_call: TRBJ1-2; cdr3_aa: CAISEIQGAGYGYTF; cdr3_nt: TGTGCCATCAGTGAGATACAGGGGGCTGGGTATGGCTACACCTTC